Shown below are 25 T cell receptor beta chains from a single sample sequenced in a study of cytomegalovirus exposure and HLA in healthy donors. Primers for the PCR totalled 60 Vbeta and 13 Jbeta. Sequencing was performed with immunoSEQ multiplex PCR; in TCRdb, only in-frame clones are kept and a portion is missing. The table shows roughly 170,000 clones, with roughly 70% occurring only once. The material sequenced was PBMCs. The receptors stem from a girl between 10 and 17 years old in good health and CMV-seronegative.

The chain carries TRBV4-1 and TRBJ2-7; D is unresolved. Germline V gene data show CDR1 as MGHRA and CDR2 as YSYEKL. V gave up 0 bases and J gave up 3 bases, with 12 bases separating them. The CDR3 is 15 residues long. In nucleotides, the CDR3 is TGCGCCAGCAGCCAAGAGTCCCCTACTCACTACGAGCAGTACTTC. Translating gives CASSQESPTHYEQYF.

The CDR3 loop is CSVGKGVEEQYF. The CDR3 DNA sequence: TGCAGCGTTGGTAAGGGAGTAGAGGAGCAGTACTTC. The chain is built from TRBV29-1 and TRBJ2-7, with a weak D call TRBD2 (5 bases). The CDR3 is 12 amino acids. Germline V gene lookup returns CDR1 SQVTM and CDR2 ANQGSEA. The V end lost 4 bases, the J end lost 7 bases, and 14 bases lay between the germline ends.

The chain carries TRBV1 and TRBJ2-2; TRBD1, the table's D call, was not compared with the DNA. TRBV1 is a documented pseudogene. This CDR3 has 14 residues. The CDR3 region has the DNA TGCACCAGCAGCCAAGCCCAGAAAGTTGGGGAGCTGTTTTTT. This gives the protein CTSSQAQKVGELFF.

This clone was counted only a few times. The rearrangement links TRBV7-3 to TRBJ1-1; TRBD1 is a possible D gene (6 bases). Germline lookup yields CDR1 SGHTA and CDR2 FQGTGA. With 3 bases removed from V and 3 bases from J, the gap between germline ends came to 11 bases. This CDR3 region has 14 residues. This CDR3 reads CASSLTGADTEAFF. CDR3 sequence (DNA): TGTGCCAGCAGCTTGACAGGTGCGGACACTGAAGCTTTCTTT.

The genes are TRBV5-1 and TRBJ2-1; 13 nucleotides align to TRBD2. The CDR3 totals 14 residues. Germline V gene lookup returns CDR1 SGHRS and CDR2 YFSETQ. V lost 4 bases, J lost 15 bases, and 10 bases stayed unmatched. CDR3 nucleotides: TGCGCCAGCAGCCCCGGGACTAGCGGGGCTTCGGGGTTCTTC. It translates to CASSPGTSGASGFF.

This clone was seen a handful of times. The chain uses TRBV5-4 and TRBJ2-5, with D perhaps TRBD1 (6 bases). Germline CDR1 and CDR2: SGHNT and YYREEE (reference sequence). This CDR3 has 13 amino acids. V was shortened by 5 bases and J by 1 base, with 9 bases between the two germline ends. The CDR3 sequence: CASRSQGQETQYF. The CDR3 region has the DNA TGTGCCAGCAGATCACAGGGCCAAGAGACCCAGTACTTC.

The V call is TRBV5-4, the J call TRBJ2-7; 11 bases fit TRBD1. The CDR3 has 14 amino acids. With V trimmed by 4 bases and J by 3 bases, 3 bases remained unmatched. Per the germline V gene, CDR1 is SGHNT and CDR2 is YYREEE (reference sequence). In nucleotides, the CDR3 is TGTGCCAGCAGCCTTGGGACAGGGGGCTACGAGCAGTACTTC. Protein product: CASSLGTGGYEQYF.

V is TRBV21-1 and J is TRBJ2-1; the table's TRBD2 call for D was not verified on the DNA. TRBV21-1 is labeled a pseudogene. CDR3 length equals 16 residues. DNA of the CDR3: TGTGCCAGCAGCAAAGACCCCGGGTCCTATTACAATGAGCAGTTCTTC. Translating it yields CASSKDPGSYYNEQFF.

This clone showed up just once. The chain carries TRBV19 and TRBJ1-5, with 7 bases matching TRBD1. The CDR3 covers 15 residues. J was trimmed by 5 bases and V by 5 bases; bases with no gene match: 9. Germline CDR1 LNHDA, CDR2 SQIVND (reference sequence). In DNA form, the CDR3 reads TGTGCCAGTAGTGCAGACAGGGCCTTTTATCAGCCCCAGCATTTT. It specifies CASSADRAFYQPQHF.

J is TRBJ2-7 and V is TRBV5-1, with a weak D call TRBD1 (5 bases). CDR1 is SGHRS, CDR2 YFSETQ, per germline. The V gene lost 7 bases and the J gene lost 6 bases, with 20 bases spanning the gap. The CDR3 extends over 14 amino acids. The CDR3, as DNA: TGCGCCAGCTTTGGCGGTATCGGAACAGGCGAGCAGTACTTC. Translating it yields CASFGGIGTGEQYF.

The sample holds a few counts of this clone. The chain combines TRBV5-1 with TRBJ2-2, with D unclear. This CDR3 has 15 amino acids. The V end lost 0 bases, the J end lost 3 bases, and 9 bases lay between the germline ends. Germline V gene data show CDR1 as SGHRS and CDR2 as YFSETQ. The CDR3, as DNA: TGCGCCAGCAGCTTGGGCCTAGATGACACCGGGGAGCTGTTTTTT. Protein product: CASSLGLDDTGELFF.

The V call is TRBV2, the J call TRBJ1-2, with no clear D. Deletions cut 3 bases from V and 4 bases from J, with 9 bases between. This CDR3 is built from 13 residues. Germline loops: CDR1 SNHLY, CDR2 FYNNEI. CDR3 sequence: CASSEEGAYGYTF. The CDR3 nucleotides read TGTGCCAGCAGTGAGGAGGGAGCCTATGGCTACACCTTC.

The chain joins TRBV5-6 to TRBJ2-2; D might be TRBD1 (5 bases). CDR3 length equals 16 residues. CDR1 and CDR2 from the germline V gene are SGHDT and YYEEEE. Trimming pared 0 bases from V and 9 bases from J, leaving 18 bases between. DNA for the CDR3: TGTGCCAGCAGCTTGGTCCCCAGGGTCCAAGGCCGGGAGCTGTTTTTT. Encoded protein: CASSLVPRVQGRELFF.

The J gene is TRBJ2-7, the V gene TRBV2, with 12 bases fitting TRBD1. Germline V gives CDR1 SNHLY, CDR2 FYNNEI. The CDR3 is made up of 16 amino acids. V lost 10 bases, J lost 3 bases, and 13 bases stayed unmatched. The CDR3 DNA reads TGTGCCACTATAGGGGACAGGGGGCTATTAGGCTACGAGCAGTACTTC. Its translation is CATIGDRGLLGYEQYF.

This chain uses TRBV10-2 with TRBJ2-7, with a tentative D call TRBD1 (6 bases). Germline CDR1 reads WSHSY; CDR2 reads SAAADI. This CDR3 contains 12 residues. The V and J ends lost 6 bases and 5 bases respectively, with 11 bases between them. CDR3 DNA sequence: TGCGCCAGCAGAGGGCAGGGGAACGAGCAGTACTTC. Protein sequence: CASRGQGNEQYF.

There are a few counts of this clone. The chain recombines TRBV12-5 with TRBJ2-2; possible D gene TRBD2, 5 bases. CDR3 length: 15 amino acids. The ends were cut back, 2 bases at V and 0 bases at J, with 7 bases in the middle. Germline loops: CDR1 LGHNT, CDR2 FRNRAP. CDR3 nucleotide sequence: TGTGCTAGTGGTTTGCAGCGGACGAACACCGGGGAGCTGTTTTTT. Protein: CASGLQRTNTGELFF.

This clone was counted a few times. The chain carries TRBV10-2 and TRBJ1-1; maybe TRBD1 (5 bases). V gave up 2 bases and J gave up 7 bases, with 11 bases separating them. The length of the CDR3 is 13 residues. The germline V gene encodes CDR1 WSHSY and CDR2 SAAADI. CDR3 loop: CASSETGTGEAFF. CDR3 nucleotide sequence: TGCGCCAGCAGTGAGACAGGAACCGGTGAAGCTTTCTTT.

This clone is a singleton in its sample. The V and J genes are TRBV25-1 and TRBJ2-7; weak D call: TRBD1 (5 bases). Trimming left V 4 bases short and J 4 bases short, with 11 bases between. The CDR3 has 13 amino acids. Germline V gives CDR1 MGHDK, CDR2 SYGVNS. The CDR3 DNA follows: TGTGCCAGCAGTGGAGGACATATGTACGAGCAGTACTTC. It translates to CASSGGHMYEQYF.

On this clone: Other DNA sequences within the sample encode an identical CDR3. The rearrangement joins TRBV27 to TRBJ1-6; D is unresolved. The V gene's germline CDR1 is MNHEY and CDR2 SMNVEV (reference sequence). Trimming removed 2 bases at V and 4 bases at J, with 6 bases between. The CDR3 consists of 14 residues. CDR3 sequence reads: CASSLRGYNSPLHF. The CDR3, as DNA: TGTGCCAGCAGTTTACGGGGTTATAATTCACCCCTCCACTTT.

The gene calls are TRBV4-2 and TRBJ2-5; TRBD1 matches 9 bases. Germline V gene data show CDR1 as LGHNA and CDR2 as YNFKEQ. This CDR3 has 16 residues. The V and J ends lost 1 base and 5 bases, in that order; junction bases with no gene match: 8. Written as DNA, the CDR3 is TGTGCCAGCAGCCAAGCTGAGACAGGGGGATTGGAGACCCAGTACTTC. Translation: CASSQAETGGLETQYF.

The chain is built from TRBV10-3 and TRBJ2-3; 8 nucleotides align to TRBD2. Germline trimming cut 3 bases from V and 2 bases from J; bases unmatched to any gene: 7. Germline assignment: CDR1 ENHRY and CDR2 SYGVKD. The length of the CDR3 is 16 residues. CDR3 sequence (DNA): TGTGCCATCAGTGATCCGGGGGGGGGAAACACAGATACGCAGTATTTT. Its translation: CAISDPGGGNTDTQYF.

This clone showed up just a few times. The chain carries TRBV7-9 and TRBJ1-6; D unclear. The CDR3 runs 12 residues. CDR1 is SEHNR, CDR2 FQNEAQ, per germline (reference sequence). The germline V and J ends were trimmed by 6 bases and 8 bases, with 8 bases remaining between them. The CDR3, as DNA: TGTGCCAGCAGTCCACCAGATTCACCCCTCCACTTT. Its protein product is CASSPPDSPLHF.

J is TRBJ2-7 and V is TRBV15, with 11 positions matching TRBD1. The V and J ends lost 5 bases and 4 bases, in that order; junction bases with no gene match: 4. The CDR3 is 14 amino acids. The germline V gene encodes CDR1 LNHNV and CDR2 YYDKDF (reference sequence). The CDR3 sequence: CATSSRDRGYEQYF. The CDR3 nucleotides read TGTGCCACCAGCTCACGGGACAGGGGGTACGAGCAGTACTTC.

This chain uses TRBV19 with TRBJ1-5; D ambiguous. Deletions cut 5 bases from V and 3 bases from J, with 8 bases between. The CDR3 loop spans 13 amino acids. Germline-derived CDR1 and CDR2 are LNHDA and SQIVND (reference sequence). The CDR3 region is CASSSDINQPQHF. For the CDR3, the DNA is TGTGCCAGTAGTTCCGACATCAATCAGCCCCAGCATTTT.

The chain links TRBV10-1 to TRBJ1-1; 7 positions agree with TRBD1. Trimming removed 6 bases from V and 1 base from J; junction bases left unmatched: 5. CDR1 is WNHNN and CDR2 is SYGVQD in the germline V gene (reference sequence). This CDR3 is built from 14 residues. Here the CDR3 DNA reads TGCGCCAGCAGCCGTCGACAGGGGAACACTGAAGCTTTCTTT. It encodes CASSRRQGNTEAFF.